These 11 T cell receptor beta chains were sequenced from one sample in a study of beta chain features in type 1 diabetes. Whole-study results and caveats: Shorter TCRB CDR3s, moderately but significantly so, were found in Type 1 diabetes patients in all four CD4+ subsets.

For these receptors, no antigen is known. Of the isolated RNA, all was reverse transcribed, and so the sequenced material was expressed TCRB transcripts. Measured with immunoSEQ multiplex PCR; TCRdb has only the in-frame clones, and not every one. In the table there are about 180,000 clones, 7.8% of which are singletons. Input material: central memory CD4+ T cells from blood. All receptors come from a woman in her thirties or forties with type 1 diabetes.

The rearrangement uses TRBV2 and TRBJ1-1, with TRBD1 as a possible D gene (6 bases). Germline CDR1 SNHLY, CDR2 FYNNEI. The CDR3 extends over 13 amino acids. With 5 bases removed from V and 7 bases from J, the gap between germline ends came to 14 bases. This CDR3 is CASSPDSRIEAFF. For the CDR3, the DNA is TGTGCCAGCAGTCCGGACAGCAGAATTGAAGCTTTCTTT.

The rearrangement uses TRBV7-9 and TRBJ2-3; possible D gene TRBD1, 6 bases. CDR1 and CDR2 (germline): SEHNR, FQNEAQ (reference sequence). V was clipped by 5 bases and J by 4 bases, with 13 bases between them. There are 14 residues in the CDR3. CDR3 sequence: CASSHGQTADTQYF. The CDR3, as DNA: TGTGCCAGCAGCCACGGACAGACGGCAGATACGCAGTATTTT.

This clone was recorded a few times. The chain joins TRBV11-3 to TRBJ2-3; D remains ambiguous. Germline CDR1 and CDR2: SGHNT and YENEEA. The CDR3 length is 12 residues. The germline V and J ends were trimmed by 3 bases and 3 bases, with 4 bases remaining between them. The CDR3 DNA follows: TGTGCCAGCAGCTTCGGGACAGATACGCAGTATTTT. It encodes CASSFGTDTQYF.

In its sample, this clone was seen a few times. J is TRBJ2-1 and V is TRBV6-4; 9 bases align to TRBD1. The CDR3 has 13 residues. The germline gives CDR1 MRHNA, CDR2 SNTAGT. V shed 6 bases, J shed 10 bases, and the junction held 7 bases outside the gene matches. In DNA, the CDR3 is TGTGCCAGCAGCGAAGGGACAGGGAACGAGCAGTTCTTC. Protein product: CASSEGTGNEQFF.

The V and J genes are TRBV4-3 and TRBJ2-1; D may be TRBD1 (6 bases). V lost 0 bases to trimming and J lost 5 bases, with 17 bases between them. Germline values: CDR1 LGHNA, CDR2 YSLEER. This CDR3 region has 17 residues. The CDR3 DNA sequence: TGCGCCAGCAGCCAAGATCTACCAACCGGACAGAACAATGAGCAGTTCTTC. It yields the protein CASSQDLPTGQNNEQFF.

The genes are TRBV5-6 and TRBJ2-5; 7 nucleotides match TRBD1. Looked up from germline, CDR1 is SGHDT and CDR2 is YYEEEE. The CDR3 is 15 residues long. V dropped 3 bases and J dropped 4; count of bases not matched to a gene: 9. CDR3 sequence (DNA): TGTGCCAGCAGCTGGACCGGGACAGATGGAGAGACCCAGTACTTC. As protein: CASSWTGTDGETQYF.

This clone was observed once. The rearrangement uses TRBV28 and TRBJ1-6; D call uncertain. Germline V lookup: CDR1 MDHEN, CDR2 SYDVKM. The CDR3 sequence is 15 residues long. The germline V and J ends were trimmed by 3 bases and 0 bases, with 6 bases remaining between them. In DNA, the CDR3 is TGTGCCAGCAGTTTGTCAGGCTCCTATAATTCACCCCTCCACTTT. It specifies CASSLSGSYNSPLHF.

This clone was detected a few times. This chain uses TRBV5-6 with TRBJ2-7; 7 positions agree with TRBD1. This CDR3 is built from 15 residues. With V trimmed by 0 bases and J by 3 bases, 6 bases remained unmatched. CDR1 is SGHDT and CDR2 is YYEEEE in the germline V gene. CDR3 sequence: CASSLAAGGYYEQYF. The CDR3 bases are TGTGCCAGCAGCTTGGCGGCAGGGGGTTACTACGAGCAGTACTTC.

The rearrangement links TRBV4-3 to TRBJ2-5; D might be TRBD2 (6 bases). Germline values: CDR1 LGHNA, CDR2 YSLEER. Trimming took 4 bases from V and 2 from J, leaving 14 bases between them. This CDR3 has 15 amino acids. The CDR3 DNA is TGCGCCAGCAGCCCGAAAGGGACTGATCAAGAGACCCAGTACTTC. Protein: CASSPKGTDQETQYF.

This chain links TRBV4-2 with TRBJ1-2; TRBD1 matches 8 bases. Germline CDR1 and CDR2: LGHNA and YNFKEQ. The CDR3 is 15 amino acids. Germline trimming cut 5 bases from V and 0 bases from J; bases unmatched to any gene: 5. The DNA for the CDR3 is TGTGCCAGCAGCACCGGACAGGGTTCTAACTATGGCTACACCTTC. Translating it yields CASSTGQGSNYGYTF.

J is TRBJ2-3 and V is TRBV18; tentatively, D is TRBD2 (6 bases). Trimming pared 6 bases from V and 0 bases from J, leaving 13 bases between. Germline lookup yields CDR1 KGHSH and CDR2 LQKENI. CDR3 length: 15 residues. The CDR3 nucleotides are TGTGCCAGCTCCCGACTGGAGGGAAGCACAGATACGCAGTATTTT. Protein: CASSRLEGSTDTQYF.